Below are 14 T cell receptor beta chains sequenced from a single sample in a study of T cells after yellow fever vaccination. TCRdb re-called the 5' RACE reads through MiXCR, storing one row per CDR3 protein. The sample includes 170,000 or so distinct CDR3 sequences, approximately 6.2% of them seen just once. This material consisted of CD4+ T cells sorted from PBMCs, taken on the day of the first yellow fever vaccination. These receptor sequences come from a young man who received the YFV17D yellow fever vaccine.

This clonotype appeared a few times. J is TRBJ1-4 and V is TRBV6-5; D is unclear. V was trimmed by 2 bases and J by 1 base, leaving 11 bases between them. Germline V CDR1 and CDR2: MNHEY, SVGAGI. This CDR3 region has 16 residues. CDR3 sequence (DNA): TGTGCCAGCAGTTACGCGGACGGAGGAACTAATGAAAAACTGTTTTTT. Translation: CASSYADGGTNEKLFF.

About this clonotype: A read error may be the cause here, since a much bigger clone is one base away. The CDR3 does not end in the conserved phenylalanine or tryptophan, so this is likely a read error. CDR3 protein: CSAPEAGVYNEQFS. The CDR3 nucleotides are TGCAGTGCTCCTGAAGCGGGCGTTTACAATGAGCAGTTCTCC. V and J are TRBV20-1 and TRBJ2-1; D perhaps matches TRBD2 (6 bases). Germline V gene lookup returns CDR1 DFQATT and CDR2 SNEGSKA (reference sequence). This CDR3 comprises 14 residues. V was trimmed by 5 bases and J by 4 bases, leaving 15 bases between them.

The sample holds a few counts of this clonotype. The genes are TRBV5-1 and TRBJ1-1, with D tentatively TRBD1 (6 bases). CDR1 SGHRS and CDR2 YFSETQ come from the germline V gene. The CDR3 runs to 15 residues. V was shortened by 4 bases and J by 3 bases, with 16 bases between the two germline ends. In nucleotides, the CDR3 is TGCGCCAGCAGCCCGCAAGGGGGGGGGGACACTGAAGCTTTCTTT. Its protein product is CASSPQGGGDTEAFF.

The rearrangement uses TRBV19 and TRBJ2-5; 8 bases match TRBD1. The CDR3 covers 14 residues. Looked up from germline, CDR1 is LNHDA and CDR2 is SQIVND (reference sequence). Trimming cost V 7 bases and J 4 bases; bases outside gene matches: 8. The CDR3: CASIGTGQRETQYF. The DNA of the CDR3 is TGTGCCAGTATTGGGACAGGACAACGAGAGACCCAGTACTTC.

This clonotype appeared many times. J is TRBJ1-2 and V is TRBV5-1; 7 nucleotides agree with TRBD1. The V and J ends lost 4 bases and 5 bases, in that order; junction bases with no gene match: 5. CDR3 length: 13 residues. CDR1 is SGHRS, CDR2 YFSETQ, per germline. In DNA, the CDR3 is TGCGCCAGCAGCGCGACAGGGTCATATGGCTACACCTTC. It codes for CASSATGSYGYTF.

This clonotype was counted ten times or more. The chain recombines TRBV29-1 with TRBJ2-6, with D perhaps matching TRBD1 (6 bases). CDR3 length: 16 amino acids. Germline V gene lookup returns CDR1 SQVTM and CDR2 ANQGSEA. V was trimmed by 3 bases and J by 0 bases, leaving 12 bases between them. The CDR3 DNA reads TGCAGCGTTGAGAGGGACACTGACTCTGGGGCCAACGTCCTGACTTTC. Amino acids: CSVERDTDSGANVLTF.

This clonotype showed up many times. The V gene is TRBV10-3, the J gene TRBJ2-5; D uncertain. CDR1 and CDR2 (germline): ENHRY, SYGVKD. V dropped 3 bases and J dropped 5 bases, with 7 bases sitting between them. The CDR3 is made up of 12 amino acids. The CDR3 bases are TGTGCCATCAGTGATCCACAGGAGACCCAGTACTTC. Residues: CAISDPQETQYF.

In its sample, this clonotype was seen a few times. The CDR3 bases are TGCAGCGTTAGTATCGGGGGAAATAACTATGGCTACACCTTC. Its translation: CSVSIGGNNYGYTF. This rearrangement joins TRBV29-1 to TRBJ1-2, with D possibly being TRBD1 (5 bases). Germline-derived CDR1 and CDR2 are SQVTM and ANQGSEA. This CDR3 has 14 amino acids. V shed 5 bases and J shed 1 base, with 14 bases lying between them. Looking up the rest from reference TRBV29-1 and TRBJ1-2 gives the full variable domain: SAVISQKPSRDICQRGTSLTIQCQVDSQVTMMFWYRQQPGQSLTLIATANQGSEATYESGFVIDKFPISRPNLTFSTLTVSNMSPEDSSIYLCSVSIGGNNYGYTFGSGTRLTVV.

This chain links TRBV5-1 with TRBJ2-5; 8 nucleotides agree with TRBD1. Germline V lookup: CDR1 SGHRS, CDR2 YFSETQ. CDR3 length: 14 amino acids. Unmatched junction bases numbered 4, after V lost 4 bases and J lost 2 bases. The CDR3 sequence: CASSHGQGQETQYF. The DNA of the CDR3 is TGCGCCAGCAGCCACGGACAGGGACAAGAGACCCAGTACTTC.

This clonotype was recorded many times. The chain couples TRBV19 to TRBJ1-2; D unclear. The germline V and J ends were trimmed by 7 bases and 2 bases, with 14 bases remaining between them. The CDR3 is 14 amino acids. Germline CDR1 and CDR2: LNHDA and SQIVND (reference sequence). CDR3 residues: CASNPGERNYGYTF. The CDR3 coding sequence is TGTGCCAGTAACCCAGGTGAGAGGAACTATGGCTACACCTTC.

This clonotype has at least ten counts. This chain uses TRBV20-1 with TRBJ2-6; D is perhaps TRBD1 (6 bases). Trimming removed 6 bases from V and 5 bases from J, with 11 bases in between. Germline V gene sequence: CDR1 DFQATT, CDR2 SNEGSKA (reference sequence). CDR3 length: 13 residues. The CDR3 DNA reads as TGCAGTGCGGACAGTGGAAGGGCCAACGTCCTGACTTTC. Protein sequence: CSADSGRANVLTF.

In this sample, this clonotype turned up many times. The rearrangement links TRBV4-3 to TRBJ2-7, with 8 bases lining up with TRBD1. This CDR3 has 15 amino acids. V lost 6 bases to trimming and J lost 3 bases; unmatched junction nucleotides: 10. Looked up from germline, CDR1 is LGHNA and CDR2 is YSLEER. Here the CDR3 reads CASRHQRTGIYEQYF. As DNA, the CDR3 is TGCGCCAGCAGGCATCAAAGGACAGGGATCTACGAGCAGTACTTC.

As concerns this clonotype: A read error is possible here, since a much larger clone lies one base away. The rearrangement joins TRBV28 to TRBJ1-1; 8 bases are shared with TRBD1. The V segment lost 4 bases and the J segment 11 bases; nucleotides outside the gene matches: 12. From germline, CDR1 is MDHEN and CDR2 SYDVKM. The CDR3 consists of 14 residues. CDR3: CASSCPARQGKAFF. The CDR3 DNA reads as TGTGCCAGCAGTTGTCCCGCGCGACAGGGGAAGGCTTTCTTT.

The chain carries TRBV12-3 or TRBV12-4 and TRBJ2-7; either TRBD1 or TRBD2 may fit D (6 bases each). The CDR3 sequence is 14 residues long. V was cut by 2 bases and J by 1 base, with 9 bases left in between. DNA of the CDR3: TGTGCCAGCAGTTTAAGAGGGGGGTCCTACGAGCAGTACTTC. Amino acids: CASSLRGGSYEQYF.